This T cell receptor beta chain is drawn from a study of cytotoxic CD8 clonotypes in ibrutinib-treated CLL. Study-wide context: Overall, 24 responses were partial and 2 complete; following median roughly 70 months, roughly 15 patients stayed remitted and around twelve progressed.

Looked up from germline, CDR1 is MDHEN and CDR2 is SYDVKM. V lost 2 bases and J lost 5, with 3 bases in between. The CDR3 spans 11 residues. Libraries were prepared by immunoSEQ multiplex PCR; TCRdb keeps only in-frame clonotypes and omits some of them. The table records some 7,000 clones, under 85% of them present only once. Only one count was recorded for this clone. Sequenced material: PBMCs, taken before ibrutinib treatment. This sequence was found in a human donor with chronic lymphocytic leukemia. J is TRBJ1-1 and V is TRBV28; D is ambiguous. The CDR3 loop is CASSLRTEAFF. CDR3 sequence (DNA): TGTGCCAGCAGTTTAAGGACTGAAGCTTTCTTT.